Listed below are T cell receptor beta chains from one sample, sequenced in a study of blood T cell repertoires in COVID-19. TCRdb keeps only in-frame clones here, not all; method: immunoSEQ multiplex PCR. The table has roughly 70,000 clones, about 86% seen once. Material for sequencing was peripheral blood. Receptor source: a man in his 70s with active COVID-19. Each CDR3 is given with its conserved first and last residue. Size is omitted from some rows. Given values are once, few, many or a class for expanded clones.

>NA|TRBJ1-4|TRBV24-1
CATSDRGQGNEKLFF
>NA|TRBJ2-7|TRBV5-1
CASSSDRGPYEQYF
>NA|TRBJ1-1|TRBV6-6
CASTMAGGLNTEAFF
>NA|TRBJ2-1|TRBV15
CATSRVGSGFTEQFF
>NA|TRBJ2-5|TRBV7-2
CASSRDWRQETQYF
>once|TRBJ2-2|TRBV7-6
CASSLGPGGELFF
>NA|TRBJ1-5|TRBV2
CASSPLGQSNQPQHF
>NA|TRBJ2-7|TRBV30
CAWSQGWREGGEQYF
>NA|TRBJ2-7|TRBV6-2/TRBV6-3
CASSWGPYEQYF
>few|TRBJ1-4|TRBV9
CASSTQGYEKLFF
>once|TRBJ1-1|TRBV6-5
CASSRGAEAFF
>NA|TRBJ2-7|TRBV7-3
CASSLTRAGGEQYF
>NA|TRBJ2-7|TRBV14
CASSPPGRGYEQYF
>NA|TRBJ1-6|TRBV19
CASSTTGNSPLHF
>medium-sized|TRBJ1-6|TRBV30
CAWRRTSGPLHF
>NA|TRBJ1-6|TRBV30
CACPGTVGSPLHF
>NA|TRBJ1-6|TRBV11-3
CASSEGAGNSPLHF
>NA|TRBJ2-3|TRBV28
CASRGQDTDTQYF
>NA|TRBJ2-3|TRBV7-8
CASIRDLLAGDTDTQYF
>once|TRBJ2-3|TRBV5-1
CASSLGTGRDADTQYF
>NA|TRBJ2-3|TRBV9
CASSPGQSTDTQYF
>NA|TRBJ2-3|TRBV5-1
CASSLFRSTDTQYF
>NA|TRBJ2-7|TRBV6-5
CASSYSLGSSYEQYF
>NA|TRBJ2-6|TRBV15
CATSNGGAGANVLTF
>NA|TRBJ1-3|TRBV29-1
CSVESRDTIYF
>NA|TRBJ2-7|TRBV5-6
CASSLGLGEQYF
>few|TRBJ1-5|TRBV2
CASRRGLAQPQHF
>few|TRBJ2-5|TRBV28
CASKITGWVGETQYF
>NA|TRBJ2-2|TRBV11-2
CASIPGGAGPGELFF
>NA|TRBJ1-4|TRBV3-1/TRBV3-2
CASSADSWGEKLFF
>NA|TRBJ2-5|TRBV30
CAWRTGSGPVETQYF
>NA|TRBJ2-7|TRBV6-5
CATGQDPYEQYF
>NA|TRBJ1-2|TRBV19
CASSTLTNYYGYTF